Detailed here is one TCR beta chain. Its specificity is not known. The data stem from a study of shared clonotypes between healthy human individuals. Study-level results: Large sequencing depth failed to make sorted-subset sequencing complete, rarefaction showed. Estimated richness was generally greater in naive than memory subsets.

Terminally differentiated effector memory CD45RA+ cells were excluded by CCR7 positive selection of CD45RO-negative cells. The V gene lost 0 bases and the J gene lost 8 bases, with 17 bases spanning the gap. This CDR3 contains 16 residues. CDR1 and CDR2 (germline): SEHNR, FQNEAQ (reference sequence). TCRdb's table, derived via immunoSEQ multiplex PCR, lists solely in-frame clones and lacks some. The top ten clones hold 24% of a sample with about 680,000 clones, just over 90% of them seen once. Source material: naive CD8+ T cells sorted from blood. The V gene is TRBV7-9, the J gene TRBJ2-1; D assignment may be TRBD1 or TRBD2 (6 bases each). The receptor was isolated from a man aged 25 to 40 in good health. The CDR3 sequence is CASSLATGRGGDEQFF. Written as DNA, the CDR3 is TGTGCCAGCAGCTTAGCTACTGGCAGGGGAGGAGATGAGCAGTTCTTC.